The T cell receptor (beta chain) described here comes from a study of control samples from healthy donors and cancer patients. Only in-frame clones appear in the TCRdb table, and some are missing; sequencing was by immunoSEQ multiplex PCR. The sample records about 35,000 clones, approximately 93% being singletons. This clone was found a few times. The V end was cut by 5 bases, the J end by 0 bases, with 10 bases between. From germline, CDR1 is SGHTA and CDR2 FQGTGA. The CDR3 is made up of 14 amino acids. The clonotype comes from a man in his forties with colorectal cancer. Sequencing was carried out using PBMCs. The chain uses TRBV7-3 and TRBJ1-1; a possible D gene is TRBD1 (6 bases). The CDR3 sequence: CASSPTGMNTEAFF. CDR3 DNA sequence: TGTGCCAGCAGCCCAACAGGGATGAACACTGAAGCTTTCTTT.